The 25 T cell receptor beta chains below all came from one sample that was sequenced in a study of lung T cells in sarcoidosis with Löfgren's syndrome. A single record per CDR3 protein comes from TCRdb applying MiXCR to the reads. The data show some 3,200 distinct CDR3 sequences, around a sixth seen once. What was sequenced was CD4+ T cells from bronchoalveolar lavage. These receptors were obtained from a human donor with sarcoidosis (Löfgren's syndrome or another form), or a control subject (not recorded which).

This clonotype is termed medium-sized (0.01 to 0.1%). This chain connects TRBV14 to TRBJ2-1; D is perhaps TRBD2 (7 bases). The V end was cut by 1 base, the J end by 2 bases, with 9 bases between. This CDR3 has 15 amino acids. The germline V gene encodes CDR1 SGHDN and CDR2 FVKESK. CDR3: CASSQGGGTYNEQFF. The CDR3 coding sequence is TGTGCCAGCAGCCAAGGCGGGGGCACCTACAATGAGCAGTTCTTC.

Details on this clonotype: At one end the junction does not follow the germline gene, possibly because of a read error. The V call is TRBV7-9, the J call TRBJ2-2, with D unclear. Per the germline V gene, CDR1 is SEHNR and CDR2 is FQNEAQ (reference sequence). This CDR3 comprises 14 residues. The CDR3 DNA sequence: TGTGCCAGCAGCTCGACTTGGAACGCCGGGGAGCTGTTTTTT. It encodes CASSSTWNAGELFF.

In its sample, this clonotype was seen many times. The chain links TRBV2 to TRBJ2-3; 8 nucleotides match TRBD2. With 4 bases clipped from V and 6 bases from J, the junction kept 9 bases outside the gene matches. The length of the CDR3 is 15 residues. Per the germline V gene, CDR1 is SNHLY and CDR2 is FYNNEI. In DNA, the CDR3 is TGTGCCAGCAGTGGCAGCGCGGGAGGACGGGATACGCAGTATTTT. Translated, it gives CASSGSAGGRDTQYF.

By sample fraction, this clonotype is medium-sized (0.01 to 0.1%). V gene TRBV2 combines with J gene TRBJ2-5; either TRBD1 or TRBD2 may supply D (6 bases each). The CDR3 is 13 amino acids. The V end was cut by 7 bases, the J end by 4 bases, with 13 bases between. The germline V gene has CDR1 SNHLY and CDR2 FYNNEI. CDR3 residues: CASKKGGLETQYF. The DNA of the CDR3 is TGTGCCAGCAAAAAGGGGGGTTTAGAGACCCAGTACTTC.

By its share, this clonotype is medium-sized. The rearrangement joins TRBV3-1 to TRBJ1-1; D gene unclear. V gave up 5 bases and J gave up 6 bases, with 16 bases separating them. CDR3 size: 14 residues. Germline V gene lookup returns CDR1 LGHDT and CDR2 YNNKEL (reference sequence). The CDR3 coding sequence is TGTGCCAGCAGCGGACTCATTGGGGTGGCTGAAGCTTTCTTT. Translation: CASSGLIGVAEAFF.

By share, this clonotype counts as medium-sized. The V and J genes are TRBV10-2 and TRBJ1-1; D perhaps matches TRBD1 (6 bases). This CDR3 has 13 amino acids. CDR1 is WSHSY and CDR2 is SAAADI in the germline V gene. V gave up 6 bases and J gave up 1 base, with 9 bases separating them. The CDR3 DNA sequence: TGCGCCAGCAGCCAGGGGCAGAACACTGAAGCTTTCTTT. Translating gives CASSQGQNTEAFF.

The sample holds many counts of this clonotype. This chain uses TRBV6-1 with TRBJ2-3; TRBD2 agrees at 9 bases. V shed 5 bases, J shed 1 base, and the junction held 7 bases outside the gene matches. The germline gives CDR1 MNHNS, CDR2 SASEGT. CDR3 length: 16 residues. In DNA form, the CDR3 reads TGTGCCAGCAGTTCCGGTAGCGGGAGTGGCACAGATACGCAGTATTTT. It translates to CASSSGSGSGTDTQYF.

This clonotype is judged medium-sized. The chain carries TRBV7-9 and TRBJ1-1, with TRBD1 matching 8 bases. The trim removed 5 bases at V and 7 bases at J, leaving 9 bases unmatched. The CDR3 has 14 amino acids. Per germline, CDR1 SEHNR and CDR2 FQNEAQ (reference sequence). The chain's CDR3 is CASSLGQGYGEAFF. Here the CDR3 DNA reads TGTGCCAGCAGCCTCGGACAGGGATACGGTGAAGCTTTCTTT.

For this clonotype: The germline gene is not matched at one end of the junction; a read error may be the cause. This rearrangement joins TRBV4-1 to TRBJ2-7, with TRBD1 as a possible D gene (5 bases). Germline-derived CDR1 and CDR2 are MGHRA and YSYEKL. CDR3 size: 15 residues. CDR3 residues: CASSPRSGPSCEQYF. The CDR3, as DNA: TGCGCCAGCAGCCCTCGCTCAGGGCCCTCCTGCGAGCAGTACTTC.

This clonotype rates as medium-sized. This chain uses TRBV4-3 with TRBJ1-2, with a possible D match to TRBD1 (5 bases). Germline V CDR1 and CDR2: LGHNA, YSLEER. The V end was cut by 1 base, the J end by 1 base, with 10 bases between. This CDR3 is built from 15 residues. The CDR3 protein is CASSQGTTVNYGYTF. CDR3 DNA: TGCGCCAGCAGCCAAGGAACGACAGTTAACTATGGCTACACCTTC.

This clonotype was observed at least ten times. The rearrangement uses TRBV6-1 and TRBJ1-2, with 9 nucleotides matching TRBD1. CDR3 length: 14 residues. V lost 5 bases and J lost 4; bases outside the gene matches: 5. The germline V gene has CDR1 MNHNS and CDR2 SASEGT. The CDR3 here is CASSLGQGRYGYTF. Written as DNA, the CDR3 is TGTGCCAGCAGTTTGGGACAGGGACGCTATGGCTACACCTTC.

In its sample, this clonotype is medium-sized. The chain recombines TRBV15 with TRBJ1-1; D uncertain. Trimming left V 0 bases short and J 0 bases short, with 5 bases between. The CDR3 is 14 amino acids. Per germline, CDR1 LNHNV and CDR2 YYDKDF (reference sequence). The CDR3 DNA follows: TGTGCCACCAGCAGAGATGGTATGAACACTGAAGCTTTCTTT. This encodes CATSRDGMNTEAFF.

On this clonotype: At one of its ends the junction is not consistent with the germline gene, which may arise from a read error. This chain links TRBV5-1 with TRBJ1-1; a possible D gene is TRBD1 (5 bases). Germline values: CDR1 SGHRS, CDR2 YFSETQ. This CDR3 is built from 14 residues. CDR3 region: CASSLSRGDTEASF. Here the CDR3 DNA reads TGCGCCAGCAGCTTGTCCCGGGGCGACACTGAAGCTTCCTTT.

Turning to this clonotype: A clone one base away is much larger, so this may be a read error. V and J are TRBV19 and TRBJ1-5; tentatively, D is TRBD1 (5 bases). The CDR3 runs 13 residues. CDR1 is LNHDA, CDR2 SQIVND, per germline (reference sequence). The DNA for the CDR3 is TGTGCCAGTAGTACAGGGTCGAGACAGCTCCAGCATTTT. Translated, it gives CASSTGSRQLQHF.

This clonotype rates as medium-sized. The genes are TRBV29-1 and TRBJ2-7; a weak D match, TRBD1 (6 bases). V was clipped by 3 bases and J by 1 base, with 10 bases between them. Germline CDR1 and CDR2: SQVTM and ANQGSEA. This CDR3 region has 13 residues. CDR3 DNA: TGCAGCGTTGACGAGACAGGATCCTACGAGCAGTACTTC. The encoded protein is CSVDETGSYEQYF.

By share, this clonotype ranks as medium-sized. The chain joins TRBV10-2 to TRBJ1-1; the D is unclear. Trimming pared 3 bases from V and 1 base from J, leaving 6 bases between. The CDR3 is 13 amino acids. Germline lookup yields CDR1 WSHSY and CDR2 SAAADI. The CDR3 DNA is TGCGCCAGCAGTGAAGCACGGAACACTGAAGCTTTCTTT. Translating gives CASSEARNTEAFF.

By sample fraction, this clonotype is medium-sized. The J gene is TRBJ1-5, the V gene TRBV18, with a weak D call TRBD1 (6 bases). The CDR3 is 13 residues long. V lost 3 bases and J 7 bases, leaving 10 bases between the germline ends. The germline V gene encodes CDR1 KGHSH and CDR2 LQKENI. The CDR3, as DNA: TGTGCCAGCTCACCCGACAGGAACCAGCCCCAGCATTTT. This sequence encodes CASSPDRNQPQHF. The full variable domain, rest sourced from reference TRBV18 and TRBJ1-5, is NAGVMQNPRHLVRRRGQEARLRCSPMKGHSHVYWYRQLPEEGLKFMVYLQKENIIDESGMPKERFSAEFPKEGPSILRIQQVVRGDSAAYFCASSPDRNQPQHFGDGTRLSIL.

In this sample, this clonotype is medium-sized. The chain couples TRBV7-9 to TRBJ2-7; D unresolved. V shed 5 bases and J shed 5 bases, with 16 bases lying between them. The CDR3 length is 14 residues. In germline, CDR1 is SEHNR, CDR2 FQNEAQ (reference sequence). CDR3 loop: CASSPPWGLDEQYF. The CDR3 nucleotides are TGTGCCAGCAGCCCCCCTTGGGGTTTGGACGAGCAGTACTTC.

This clonotype has more than one count but fewer than ten. This rearrangement joins TRBV5-1 to TRBJ2-1; no firm D call. There are 12 residues in the CDR3. CDR1 SGHRS and CDR2 YFSETQ come from the germline V gene. The V end lost 2 bases, the J end lost 5 bases, and 5 bases lay between the germline ends. The CDR3 DNA reads TGCGCCAGCAGCTTCGTGGACAATGAGCAGTTCTTC. Amino acid sequence: CASSFVDNEQFF.

This clonotype counts as medium-sized (0.01 to 0.1%). V is TRBV29-1 and J is TRBJ1-3; 8 bases fit TRBD1. The length of the CDR3 is 15 residues. V lost 6 bases to trimming and J lost 4 bases; unmatched junction nucleotides: 11. The V gene's germline CDR1 is SQVTM and CDR2 ANQGSEA. This CDR3 reads CSVAVPRGQGNTIYF. The DNA for the CDR3 is TGCAGCGTCGCAGTTCCCAGGGGGCAAGGAAACACCATATATTTT.

The chain uses TRBV7-9 and TRBJ1-4; D not certain. V gave up 3 bases and J gave up 4 bases, with 12 bases separating them. CDR3 length: 15 residues. Germline CDR1 and CDR2: SEHNR and FQNEAQ (reference sequence). The CDR3 region is CASSLELQFNEKLFF. CDR3 DNA: TGTGCCAGCAGCTTGGAATTGCAATTTAATGAAAAACTGTTTTTT.

This clonotype is medium-sized (0.01 to 0.1%) by share. V gene TRBV7-9 combines with J gene TRBJ1-1; D gene uncertain. Trimming left V 7 bases short and J 5 bases short, with 14 bases between. Germline CDR1 is SEHNR and CDR2 is FQNEAQ (reference sequence). The CDR3 is made up of 13 amino acids. In DNA, the CDR3 is TGTGCCAGCACCCTCAGTATGCGTACTGAAGCTTTCTTT. Its translation is CASTLSMRTEAFF.

By sample fraction, this clonotype is medium-sized. V usage is TRBV18 and J usage is TRBJ1-5, with 7 bases matching TRBD1. The ends lost 5 bases at V and 5 bases at J; junction bases unmatched: 6. Germline assignment: CDR1 KGHSH and CDR2 LQKENI. This CDR3 has 14 residues. The CDR3 DNA follows: TGTGCCAGCTCATCACAGGGGAGGGATCAGCCCCAGCATTTT. Residues: CASSSQGRDQPQHF.

By sample fraction, this clonotype is medium-sized. The chain combines TRBV6-1 with TRBJ1-1; no clear D. V was pared by 7 bases and J by 3 bases, with 9 bases between. This CDR3 is built from 12 residues. Germline V gene data show CDR1 as MNHNS and CDR2 as SASEGT. CDR3 in amino acids: CASNSGDTEAFF. CDR3 bases: TGTGCCAGCAACTCCGGGGACACTGAAGCTTTCTTT.

This clonotype is medium-sized in the sample. The CDR3 sequence: CASSPREGPDTQYF. The CDR3 DNA reads TGTGCCAGCTCACCGCGGGAGGGGCCAGATACGCAGTATTTT. The chain couples TRBV18 to TRBJ2-3; 9 bases match TRBD2. In germline, CDR1 is KGHSH, CDR2 LQKENI. V lost 3 bases, J lost 4 bases, and 2 bases stayed unmatched. This CDR3 is 14 amino acids long. Looking up the rest from reference TRBV18 and TRBJ2-3 gives the full variable domain: NAGVMQNPRHLVRRRGQEARLRCSPMKGHSHVYWYRQLPEEGLKFMVYLQKENIIDESGMPKERFSAEFPKEGPSILRIQQVVRGDSAAYFCASSPREGPDTQYFGPGTRLTVL.